A single sample gave rise to the 16 T cell receptor beta chains below, sequenced in a study of T cell responses to AZD1222 COVID-19 vaccine. TCRdb's table, derived via immunoSEQ multiplex PCR, lists solely in-frame clones and lacks some. The table lists about 120,000 clones, roughly nine tenths of them singletons. Source: peripheral blood, taken on day 0 of AZD1222 vaccination. These receptors all stem from an adult in good health.

To note about this clone: A read error may produce the germline difference seen at one junction end. The rearrangement uses TRBV7-9 and TRBJ2-2; D tentatively reads TRBD1 or TRBD2 (7 bases each). Looked up from germline, CDR1 is SEHNR and CDR2 is FQNEAQ (reference sequence). The CDR3 covers 16 residues. The CDR3 DNA reads as TGTGCCAGCAGCGTAGCGGCAGGGGGGGACACCGGGGAGCTGTTTTTT. Its protein product is CASSVAAGGDTGELFF.

This rearrangement joins TRBV2 to TRBJ1-6, with unresolved D. Germline-derived CDR1 and CDR2 are SNHLY and FYNNEI. This CDR3 is 13 amino acids long. Trimming removed 6 bases at V and 7 bases at J, with 10 bases between. CDR3 in DNA: TGTGCCAGCAGGAGGGAGTCAAATTCACCCCTCCACTTT. Translated: CASRRESNSPLHF.

V is TRBV5-3 and J is TRBJ2-3, with D tentatively TRBD1 (6 bases). TRBV5-3 is an ORF, and what it does is uncertain. V lost 6 bases to trimming and J lost 3 bases, with 23 bases between them. The CDR3 runs to 17 residues. The DNA for the CDR3 is TGTGCCAGAATCTTAGAACCCAGGGGAATATGGACAGATACGCAGTATTTT. Translation: CARILEPRGIWTDTQYF.

Regarding this clone: The junction differs from germline at one of its ends, possibly a read error. The chain employs TRBV2 and TRBJ1-5; D uncertain. Germline CDR1 reads SNHLY; CDR2 reads FYNNEI. This CDR3 has 12 amino acids. CDR3 DNA: TGTGCCAGCAGTGAAGCGCAGCGGAGACCCTTTTTT. It specifies CASSEAQRRPFF. The full variable domain, its missing parts supplied by reference TRBV2 and TRBJ1-5, is EPEVTQTPSHQVTQMGQEVILRCVPISNHLYFYWYRQILGQKVEFLVSFYNNEISEKSEIFDDQFSVERPDGSNFTLKIRSTKLEDSAMYFCASSEAQRRPFFGDGTRLSIL.

This clone was picked up a small number of times. The chain recombines TRBV2 with TRBJ1-1; D might be TRBD1 (5 bases). Germline CDR1 reads SNHLY; CDR2 reads FYNNEI. V lost 1 base and J lost 1, with 10 bases in between. This CDR3 is 15 amino acids long. CDR3 amino acids: CASSEGGAQNTEAFF. CDR3 in DNA: TGTGCCAGCAGTGAAGGCGGGGCCCAGAACACTGAAGCTTTCTTT.

The chain links TRBV6-5 to TRBJ2-7; no reliable D call. V lost 2 bases and J 2 bases, leaving 4 bases between the germline ends. Germline assignment: CDR1 MNHEY and CDR2 SVGAGI. CDR3 length: 12 residues. The CDR3 here is CASSYEAYEQYF. DNA for the CDR3: TGTGCCAGCAGTTACGAGGCCTACGAGCAGTACTTC.

This chain joins TRBV3-1 (or the pseudogene TRBV3-2) and TRBJ1-1, with D possibly TRBD1 on 6 matching bases. The CDR3 contains 16 residues. Germline V lookup: CDR1 LGHDT, CDR2 YNNKEL (reference sequence). Trimming removed 1 base from V and 0 bases from J, with 12 bases in between. CDR3 sequence (DNA): TGTGCCAGCAGCCAAGCGAAGGGGGGGATGAACACTGAAGCTTTCTTT. Encoded protein: CASSQAKGGMNTEAFF.

This chain uses TRBV5-1 with TRBJ1-1; 7 bases are a match to TRBD1. Germline values: CDR1 SGHRS, CDR2 YFSETQ. V shed 4 bases and J 2 bases; nucleotides not matched to a gene: 11. The CDR3 loop spans 16 amino acids. Written as DNA, the CDR3 is TGCGCCAGCAGCCGAAGACAGGGACGGGGAAACACTGAAGCTTTCTTT. The encoded protein is CASSRRQGRGNTEAFF.

The rearrangement joins TRBV25-1 to TRBJ2-7; D unresolved. The CDR3 runs to 14 residues. Germline V gives CDR1 MGHDK, CDR2 SYGVNS. The V gene lost 1 base and the J gene lost 6 bases, with 13 bases spanning the gap. The CDR3 is CASSEWSQRSEQYF. The CDR3 DNA sequence: TGTGCCAGCAGTGAATGGTCACAGAGATCCGAGCAGTACTTC.

The rearrangement links TRBV4-3 to TRBJ2-3; D is perhaps TRBD2 (6 bases). V gave up 0 bases and J gave up 5 bases, with 18 bases separating them. Germline values: CDR1 LGHNA, CDR2 YSLEER. This CDR3 comprises 17 residues. The CDR3: CASSQDLRREWGDTQYF. The CDR3 region has the DNA TGCGCCAGCAGCCAAGATTTAAGGAGGGAGTGGGGAGATACGCAGTATTTT.

The rearrangement uses TRBV5-8 and TRBJ1-4, with a tentative D call TRBD1 (5 bases). The CDR3 runs 16 residues. The germline V and J ends were trimmed by 1 base and 2 bases, with 12 bases remaining between them. The germline V gene encodes CDR1 SGHTS and CDR2 YDEGEE. CDR3 sequence: CASSLLTGRTNEKLFF. In DNA, the CDR3 is TGTGCCAGCAGCTTGTTAACAGGAAGGACTAATGAAAAACTGTTTTTT.

This clone was detected only once. The chain is built from TRBV9 and TRBJ2-3; a possible D gene is TRBD1 (6 bases). Germline V lookup: CDR1 SGDLS, CDR2 YYNGEE. V dropped 4 bases and J dropped 4 bases, with 10 bases sitting between them. The CDR3 length is 13 residues. For the CDR3, the DNA is TGTGCCAGCAGCTCAGGGGTTGCAGATACGCAGTATTTT. Translation gives CASSSGVADTQYF.

The chain couples TRBV6-5 to TRBJ1-2; D not resolved. Germline V gene lookup returns CDR1 MNHEY and CDR2 SVGAGI. V gave up 0 bases and J gave up 6 bases, with 11 bases separating them. This CDR3 contains 14 residues. CDR3 sequence (DNA): TGTGCCAGCAGTTACTCGAGTGGGAGGGATGGCTACACCTTC. This translates into CASSYSSGRDGYTF.

J is TRBJ2-6 and V is TRBV5-1; D remains ambiguous. From germline, CDR1 is SGHRS and CDR2 YFSETQ. The CDR3 runs to 15 residues. V gave up 1 base and J gave up 0 bases, with 5 bases separating them. Written as DNA, the CDR3 is TGCGCCAGCAGCTTGACAGTCTCTGGGGCCAACGTCCTGACTTTC. Its translation is CASSLTVSGANVLTF.

This clone was seen only once. V is TRBV7-2 and J is TRBJ2-7, with 10 bases matching TRBD2. V dropped 5 bases and J dropped 4; count of bases not matched to a gene: 14. Per the germline V gene, CDR1 is SGHTA and CDR2 is FQGNSA. The CDR3 spans 17 residues. The CDR3 coding sequence is TGTGCCAGCAGCCCTAGCTTGTCTAGCGGGAGAATATACGAGCAGTACGTC. Translating gives CASSPSLSSGRIYEQYV.

This sequence joins TRBV5-5 and TRBJ1-2; 7 bases line up with TRBD1. Germline loops: CDR1 SGHKS, CDR2 YYEKEE (reference sequence). The CDR3 is 12 residues long. Trimming at V came to 4 bases and at J to 10 bases, leaving 7 bases not matched to a gene. The CDR3 region is CASSIGGGDYTF. The CDR3 DNA is TGTGCCAGCAGCATAGGGGGCGGTGACTACACCTTC.